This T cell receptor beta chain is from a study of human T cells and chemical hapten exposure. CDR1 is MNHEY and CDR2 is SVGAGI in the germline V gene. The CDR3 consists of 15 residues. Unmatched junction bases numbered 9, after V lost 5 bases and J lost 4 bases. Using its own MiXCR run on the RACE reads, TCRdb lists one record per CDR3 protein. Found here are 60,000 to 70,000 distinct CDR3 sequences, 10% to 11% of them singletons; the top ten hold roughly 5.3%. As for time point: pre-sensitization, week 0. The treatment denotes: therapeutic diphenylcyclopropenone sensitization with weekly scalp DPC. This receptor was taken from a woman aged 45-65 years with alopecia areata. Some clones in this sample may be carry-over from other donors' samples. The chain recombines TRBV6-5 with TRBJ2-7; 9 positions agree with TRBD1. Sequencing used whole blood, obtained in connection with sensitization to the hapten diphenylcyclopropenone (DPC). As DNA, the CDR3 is TGTGCCAGCAGTGAACAGGGGGCCATTTTTTACGAGCAGTACTTC. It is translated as CASSEQGAIFYEQYF.